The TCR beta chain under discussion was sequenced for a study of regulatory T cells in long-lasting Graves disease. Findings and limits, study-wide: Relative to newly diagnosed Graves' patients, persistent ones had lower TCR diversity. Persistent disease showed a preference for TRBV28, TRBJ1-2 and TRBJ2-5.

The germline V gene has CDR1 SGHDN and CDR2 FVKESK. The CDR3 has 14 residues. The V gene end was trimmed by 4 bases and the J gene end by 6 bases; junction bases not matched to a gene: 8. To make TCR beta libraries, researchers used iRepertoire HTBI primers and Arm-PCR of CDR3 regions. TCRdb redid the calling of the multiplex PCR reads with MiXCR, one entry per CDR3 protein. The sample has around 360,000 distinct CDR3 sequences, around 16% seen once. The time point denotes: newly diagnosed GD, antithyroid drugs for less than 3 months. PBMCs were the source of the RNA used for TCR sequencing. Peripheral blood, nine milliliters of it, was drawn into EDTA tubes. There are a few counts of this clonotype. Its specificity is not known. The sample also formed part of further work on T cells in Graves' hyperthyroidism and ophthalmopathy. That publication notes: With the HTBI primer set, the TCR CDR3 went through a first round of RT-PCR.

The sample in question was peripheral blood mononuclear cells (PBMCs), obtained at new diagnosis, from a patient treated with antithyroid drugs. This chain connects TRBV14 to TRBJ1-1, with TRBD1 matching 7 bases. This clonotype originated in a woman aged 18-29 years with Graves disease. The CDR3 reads CASSRDRVGAEAFF. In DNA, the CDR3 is TGTGCCAGCAGCCGAGACAGGGTAGGCGCTGAAGCTTTCTTT.